This TCR beta chain is drawn from a study of blood T cell repertoires in COVID-19. Using immunoSEQ multiplex PCR, the repertoire was profiled, and TCRdb retains in-frame clones only, with some absent. Seen here are some 250,000 clones, 80% to 85% observed once, and the top ten hold 4% to 5.5%. CDR3 length: 13 amino acids. V was pared by 4 bases and J by 4 bases, with 12 bases between. The germline V gene has CDR1 SGHKS and CDR2 YYEKEE (reference sequence). V gene TRBV5-5 combines with J gene TRBJ2-7; weak D call: TRBD1 (5 bases). The sample comprised peripheral blood. The receptor comes from a man aged 50 to 60 with active or convalescent COVID-19. CDR3 sequence (DNA): TGTGCCAGCAGCCTCGCAGGGATTTACGAGCAGTACTTC. Residues: CASSLAGIYEQYF.